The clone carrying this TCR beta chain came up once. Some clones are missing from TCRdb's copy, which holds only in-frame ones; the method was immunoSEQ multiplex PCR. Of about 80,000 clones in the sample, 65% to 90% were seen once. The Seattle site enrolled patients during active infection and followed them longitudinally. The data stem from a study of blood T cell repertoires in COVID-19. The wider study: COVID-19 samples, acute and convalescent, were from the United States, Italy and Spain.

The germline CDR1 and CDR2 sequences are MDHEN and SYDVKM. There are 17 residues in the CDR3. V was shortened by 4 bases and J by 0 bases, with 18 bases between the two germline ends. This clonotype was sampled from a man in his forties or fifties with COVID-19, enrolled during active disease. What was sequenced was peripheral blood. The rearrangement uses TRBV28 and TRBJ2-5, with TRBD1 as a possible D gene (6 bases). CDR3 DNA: TGTGCCAGCAGTTCCCTGAATAACCGGGACAACCAAGAGACCCAGTACTTC. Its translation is CASSSLNNRDNQETQYF.